This T cell receptor beta chain was recorded in a study of cytomegalovirus exposure and HLA in healthy donors. Overall study results and limits: Looking again later, the authors saw that most CMV-associated TCR beta chains seemed HLA-restricted. Segments of the TCR beta V type were, in most cases, productive about 87% or about 30% of the time in an earlier analysis.

A note on this clone: Antigen: not known. Germline is not matched at one junction end, which may reflect a read error.

The CDR3 is 14 amino acids. CDR1 SSHAT and CDR2 FNYEAQ come from the germline V gene (reference sequence). PCR employed 60 Vbeta and 13 Jbeta primers. The table came from immunoSEQ multiplex PCR; TCRdb's copy has only in-frame clones and leaves some out. Among roughly 120,000 clones listed, around three quarters were seen once. Sequencing input: PBMCs. This sequence joins TRBV7-7 and TRBJ2-5, with D perhaps matching TRBD2 (6 bases). This sequence was found in a man between 25 and 39 years old in good health and CMV-seropositive. CDR3 region: CASSLAEVGETQYF. The DNA of the CDR3 is TGTGCTAGCAGCTTAGCGGAGGTAGGAGAGACCCAGTACTTC.